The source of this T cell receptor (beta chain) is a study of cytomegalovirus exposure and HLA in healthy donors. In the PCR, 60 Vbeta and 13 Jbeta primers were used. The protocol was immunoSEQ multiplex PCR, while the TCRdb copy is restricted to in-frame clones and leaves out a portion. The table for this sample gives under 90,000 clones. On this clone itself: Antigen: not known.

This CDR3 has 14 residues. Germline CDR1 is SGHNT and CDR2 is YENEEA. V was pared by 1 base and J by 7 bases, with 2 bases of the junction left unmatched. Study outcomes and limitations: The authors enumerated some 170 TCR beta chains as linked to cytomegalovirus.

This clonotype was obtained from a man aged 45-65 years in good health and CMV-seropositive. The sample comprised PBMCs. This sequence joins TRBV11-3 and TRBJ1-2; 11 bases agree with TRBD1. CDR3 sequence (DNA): TGTGCCAGCAGCTTAGGGACAGGGGGCTCTGGCTACACCTTC. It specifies CASSLGTGGSGYTF. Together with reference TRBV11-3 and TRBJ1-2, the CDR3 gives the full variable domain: EAGVVQSPRYKIIEKKQPVAFWCNPISGHNTLYWYLQNLGQGPELLIRYENEEAVDDSQLPKDRFSAERLKGVDSTLKIQPAELGDSAVYLCASSLGTGGSGYTFGSGTRLTVV.